Sequencing of this TCR beta chain was carried out in a study of identical twins. Broader study findings: Insertion counts were lower in abundant cord blood beta clonotypes, a trend that memory repertoires did not show.

This clonotype has ten or more counts. The antigen is not known. The CDR3 is made up of 11 amino acids. CDR1 is SQVTM and CDR2 is ANQGSEA in the germline V gene. TCRdb re-called the 5' RACE reads with MiXCR, one entry per CDR3 protein. The sample carries under 500,000 distinct CDR3 sequences, roughly an eighth recorded once. These sequences were also reported in another study, on yellow fever vaccine responses in identical twins.

The V and J genes are TRBV29-1 and TRBJ2-2; D is perhaps TRBD2 (6 bases). The TCR was taken from a woman aged 18 to 35 in good health. The sample was CD4+ T cells sorted from blood. Written as DNA, the CDR3 is TGCGGCGGAGGGGACACCGGGGAGCTGTTTTTT. This codes for CGGGDTGELFF.